These 13 T cell receptor beta chains share one sample of origin, sequenced in a study of shared clonotypes between healthy human individuals. TCRdb's table, derived via immunoSEQ multiplex PCR, lists solely in-frame clones and lacks some. The top ten clones hold around 0.47% of a sample with approximately 1.1 million clones, 75% to 85% of them seen once. Specimen: memory CD4+ T cells from PBMCs. The subset was: CD45RA-negative fraction. Receptors were obtained from a man aged 18 to 35 in good health. Some clones in this sample may be carry-over from other donors' samples.

The rearrangement uses TRBV7-2 and TRBJ1-2; TRBD1 might be the D (6 bases). V shed 0 bases and J shed 8 bases, with 19 bases lying between them. This CDR3 has 16 residues. Germline CDR1 is SGHTA and CDR2 is FQGNSA. This CDR3 is CASSLASTGLSGGYTF. The CDR3 DNA reads TGTGCCAGCAGCTTAGCTTCGACAGGCCTTTCGGGGGGCTACACCTTC.

The chain is built from TRBV19 and TRBJ1-5, with 9 bases fitting TRBD1. Germline V gives CDR1 LNHDA, CDR2 SQIVND (reference sequence). CDR3 length: 16 residues. Trimming took 7 bases from V and 3 from J; bases not matched to a gene: 10. This CDR3 is CASNSGTGRSNQPQHF. CDR3 bases: TGTGCCAGTAACTCTGGGACAGGGCGCTCCAATCAGCCCCAGCATTTT.

This clone was seen only a few times. The CDR3 is CASSQGRWGETQYF. The DNA for the CDR3 is TGTGCCAGCAGCCAGGGCCGTTGGGGAGAGACCCAGTACTTC. This chain connects TRBV7-2 to TRBJ2-5; possibly TRBD1 for D (5 bases). Germline assignment: CDR1 SGHTA and CDR2 FQGNSA. V lost 5 bases to trimming and J lost 4 bases, with 14 bases between them. The CDR3 contains 14 residues.

In its sample, this clone was seen a few times. The CDR3 spells CASSDRATEAFF. The CDR3 DNA sequence: TGCGCCAGCAGTGACAGGGCCACTGAAGCTTTCTTT. The rearrangement links TRBV10-2 to TRBJ1-1; D may be TRBD1 (5 bases). The length of the CDR3 is 12 residues. V shed 3 bases and J shed 4 bases, with 6 bases lying between them. CDR1 and CDR2 (germline): WSHSY, SAAADI.

The rearrangement joins TRBV14 to TRBJ2-5; D may match TRBD1 or TRBD2 (5 bases each). The germline CDR1 and CDR2 sequences are SGHDN and FVKESK. V gave up 4 bases and J gave up 5 bases, with 14 bases separating them. This CDR3 is built from 14 residues. This chain's CDR3 is CASSRITGLETQYF. Written as DNA, the CDR3 is TGTGCCAGCAGCCGTATCACGGGGCTGGAGACCCAGTACTTC.

V usage is TRBV10-1 and J usage is TRBJ2-7; TRBD1 or TRBD2 may be the D gene (5 bases each). V gave up 6 bases and J gave up 5 bases, with 20 bases separating them. The CDR3 has 15 amino acids. The germline CDR1 and CDR2 sequences are WNHNN and SYGVQD (reference sequence). DNA for the CDR3: TGCGCCAGCAGCCCCCGACAGAGCTTACTAGACGAGCAGTACTTC. Encoded protein: CASSPRQSLLDEQYF.

This clone was counted at least ten times. The chain recombines TRBV5-1 with TRBJ1-3; D gene uncertain. V was pared by 2 bases and J by 0 bases, with 9 bases between. Germline V gives CDR1 SGHRS, CDR2 YFSETQ. The CDR3 spans 15 residues. CDR3 residues: CASSFEASSGNTIYF. Written as DNA, the CDR3 is TGCGCCAGCAGCTTTGAGGCCAGCTCTGGAAACACCATATATTTT.

This sequence joins TRBV7-2 and TRBJ2-1, with TRBD2 matching over 10 bases. The CDR3 consists of 13 residues. Trimming cost V 6 bases and J 8 bases; bases outside gene matches: 4. From germline, CDR1 is SGHTA and CDR2 FQGNSA. The CDR3 bases are TGTGCCAGCAGGCCTAGCGGGAGCCATGAGCAGTTCTTC. Translating gives CASRPSGSHEQFF.

Of note for this clone: This may come from a read error, since a much larger clone is one base off. The chain employs TRBV11-2 and TRBJ1-2, with TRBD1 matching 7 bases. The CDR3 is made up of 13 amino acids. The germline V gene encodes CDR1 SGHAT and CDR2 FQNNGV. V gave up 5 bases and J gave up 3 bases; unmatched junction bases: 3. The CDR3 DNA sequence: TGTGCCAGCAGCCCTACAGGGGACTATGGCTACACCTTC. Residues: CASSPTGDYGYTF.

This chain links TRBV5-1 with TRBJ2-2; 11 positions agree with TRBD2. The trim removed 7 bases at V and 0 bases at J, leaving 5 bases unmatched. Germline CDR1 is SGHRS and CDR2 is YFSETQ. CDR3 length equals 16 residues. This chain's CDR3 is CASERTSGPNTGELFF. In DNA, the CDR3 is TGCGCCAGCGAAAGGACTAGCGGGCCGAACACCGGGGAGCTGTTTTTT.

The chain recombines TRBV5-1 with TRBJ2-1; D uncertain. CDR1 SGHRS and CDR2 YFSETQ come from the germline V gene. This CDR3 comprises 12 residues. The V end lost 4 bases, the J end lost 4 bases, and 6 bases lay between the germline ends. The CDR3 reads CASSHQYNEQFF. The CDR3 nucleotides read TGCGCCAGCAGCCACCAGTACAATGAGCAGTTCTTC.

This clone came up once. The V call is TRBV5-3, the J call TRBJ1-4; D call uncertain. TRBV5-3 is an ORF, with its function uncertain. Trimming shortened V by 2 bases and J by 8 bases, and 13 bases separated the two germline ends. The CDR3 extends over 14 amino acids. The CDR3 coding sequence is TGTGCCAGAAGCTTCCCTTACCGTGGGGAAAAACTGTTTTTT. Amino acid sequence: CARSFPYRGEKLFF.

The chain joins TRBV7-2 to TRBJ2-7; D remains ambiguous. Germline CDR1 is SGHTA and CDR2 is FQGNSA. The ends were cut back, 1 base at V and 2 bases at J, with 12 bases in the middle. This CDR3 region has 15 residues. The CDR3 sequence is CASSLGWAGPYEQYF. Here the CDR3 DNA reads TGTGCCAGCAGCTTAGGGTGGGCTGGCCCCTACGAGCAGTACTTC.